This T cell receptor (beta chain) came from a study of shared clonotypes between healthy human individuals. This clone came up once. TCRdb keeps only in-frame clones here, not all; method: immunoSEQ multiplex PCR. The sample holds roughly 760,000 clones, around two thirds seen once. In germline, CDR1 is MGHDK, CDR2 SYGVNS. V shed 3 bases and J 6 bases; nucleotides not matched to a gene: 8. The CDR3 totals 15 residues. This TCR was sampled from a young woman in good health. The sample comprised memory CD4+ T cells sorted from blood. Subset of the sample: CD45RA-negative fraction. The chain is built from TRBV25-1 and TRBJ2-1; TRBD1 aligns across 7 bases. This CDR3 reads CASSEVGTDVNEQFF. The CDR3 DNA reads TGTGCCAGCAGTGAGGTTGGGACAGACGTCAATGAGCAGTTCTTC.